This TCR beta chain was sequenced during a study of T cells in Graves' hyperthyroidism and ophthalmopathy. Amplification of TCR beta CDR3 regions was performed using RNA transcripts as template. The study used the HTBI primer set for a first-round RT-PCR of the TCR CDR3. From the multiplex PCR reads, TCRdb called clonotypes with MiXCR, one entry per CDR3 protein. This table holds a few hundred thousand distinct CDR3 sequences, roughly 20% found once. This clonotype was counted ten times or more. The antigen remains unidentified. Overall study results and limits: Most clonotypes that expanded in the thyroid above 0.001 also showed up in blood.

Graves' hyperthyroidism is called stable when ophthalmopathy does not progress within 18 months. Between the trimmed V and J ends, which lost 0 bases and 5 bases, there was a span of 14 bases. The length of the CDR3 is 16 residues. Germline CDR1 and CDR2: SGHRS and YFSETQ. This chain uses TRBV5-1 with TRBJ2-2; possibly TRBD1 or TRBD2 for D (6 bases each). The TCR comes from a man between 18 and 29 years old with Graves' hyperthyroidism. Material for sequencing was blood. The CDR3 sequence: CASSLVGGLQTGELFF. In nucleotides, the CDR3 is TGCGCCAGCAGCTTGGTAGGGGGGCTACAGACCGGGGAGCTGTTTTTT.